The clone carrying this TCR beta chain occurred many times. The antigen is not known. The data derive from a study of T-cell reconstitution after alpha-beta-depleted transplantation in children. Points from the study as a whole: At the one-year point after transplant, T-cell counts and TCRbeta diversity were found to come mostly from T cells that had been newly produced.

Unique molecular identifiers were used in preparing the TCRbeta library. One entry per CDR3 protein results from TCRdb running MiXCR on the PCR reads. In the table there are hundreds of thousands of distinct CDR3 sequences, 11% of which are singletons. Losses at the gene ends were 7 bases for V and 9 bases for J; bases not matched to a gene: 20. This CDR3 spans 17 amino acids. The rearrangement links TRBV12-3 or TRBV12-4 to TRBJ2-1; 8 bases match TRBD2. This TCR came from a male patient aged 2 to 10 who had a stem cell transplant for chronic granulomatous disease, so the T cells may come from the graft donor. The sample was peripheral blood, taken 180 days after TCRalphabeta/CD19-depleted stem cell transplant. The chain's CDR3 is CASTHTPGLGAYGEQFF. DNA for the CDR3: TGTGCCAGCACCCATACCCCGGGACTAGGGGCTTACGGTGAGCAGTTCTTC.